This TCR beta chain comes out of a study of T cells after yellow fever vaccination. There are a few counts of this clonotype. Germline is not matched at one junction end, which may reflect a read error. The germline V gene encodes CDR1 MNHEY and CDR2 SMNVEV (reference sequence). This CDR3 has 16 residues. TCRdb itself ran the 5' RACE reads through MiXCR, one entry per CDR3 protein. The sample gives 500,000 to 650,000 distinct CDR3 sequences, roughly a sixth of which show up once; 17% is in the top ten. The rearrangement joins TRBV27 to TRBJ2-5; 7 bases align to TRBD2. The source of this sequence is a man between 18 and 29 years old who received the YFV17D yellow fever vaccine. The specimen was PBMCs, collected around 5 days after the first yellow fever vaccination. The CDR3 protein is CASRFGRGDLQETQYF. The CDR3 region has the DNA TGTGCCAGCCGTTTCGGTCGGGGGGACTTACAAGAGACCCAGTACTTC.